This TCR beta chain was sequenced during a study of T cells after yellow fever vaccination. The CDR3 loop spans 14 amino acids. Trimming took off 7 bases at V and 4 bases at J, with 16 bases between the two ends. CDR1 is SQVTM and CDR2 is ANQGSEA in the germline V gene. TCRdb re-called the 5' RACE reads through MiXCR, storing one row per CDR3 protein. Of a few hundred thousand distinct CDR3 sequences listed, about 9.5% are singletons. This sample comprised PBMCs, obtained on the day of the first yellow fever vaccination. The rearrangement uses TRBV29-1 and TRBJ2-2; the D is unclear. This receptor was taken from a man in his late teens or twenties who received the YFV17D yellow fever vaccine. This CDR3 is CSAVDRHSTGELFF. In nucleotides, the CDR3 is TGCAGCGCGGTGGATCGACACAGCACCGGGGAGCTGTTTTTT.